The 6 T cell receptor beta chains given below trace back to one sample, sequenced in a study of T-cell reconstitution after alpha-beta-depleted transplantation in children. The TCRbeta library incorporated unique molecular identifiers. TCRdb re-analysed the PCR reads in MiXCR, keeping a single row per CDR3 protein. This sample has some 550,000 distinct CDR3 sequences, with roughly 23% found just once. The sample in question was PBMCs, mostly from graft donor cells, obtained 360 days after TCRalphabeta/CD19-depleted stem cell transplant. These receptors all come from a boy less than two years old who had a stem cell transplant for acute myeloid leukemia, so the T cells may come from the graft donor.

Ten or more counts support this clonotype. The J gene is TRBJ2-3, the V gene TRBV9, with D perhaps matching TRBD2 (6 bases). This CDR3 has 13 residues. CDR1 and CDR2 (germline): SGDLS, YYNGEE. V lost 3 bases to trimming and J lost 6 bases, with 11 bases between them. CDR3 region: CASSASGLDTQYF. The CDR3 coding sequence is TGTGCCAGCAGCGCCTCGGGACTCGATACGCAGTATTTT.

This clonotype was detected many times. The chain employs TRBV28 and TRBJ1-2; 9 nucleotides line up with TRBD1. The CDR3 runs to 15 residues. The germline V gene has CDR1 MDHEN and CDR2 SYDVKM. Trimming removed 6 bases from V and 2 bases from J; junction bases left unmatched: 7. CDR3 region: CASRRTGALNYGYTF. The CDR3 nucleotides read TGTGCCAGCAGAAGGACAGGGGCCCTAAACTATGGCTACACCTTC.

This clonotype appeared a few times. The chain is built from TRBV4-3 and TRBJ2-7; 10 positions agree with TRBD1. In germline, CDR1 is LGHNA, CDR2 YSLEER. V gave up 0 bases and J gave up 3 bases; unmatched junction bases: 5. The CDR3 is 16 residues long. The CDR3, as DNA: TGCGCCAGCAGCCAAGACAAGGGACAGGGGCTCTACGAGCAGTACTTC. Protein sequence: CASSQDKGQGLYEQYF.

This clonotype was seen many times. This rearrangement joins TRBV20-1 to TRBJ2-3; D is uncertain. CDR1 and CDR2 from the germline V gene are DFQATT and SNEGSKA (reference sequence). There are 14 residues in the CDR3. V was pared by 3 bases and J by 2 bases, with 12 bases between. CDR3 region: CSASGPLLTDTQYF. The CDR3 bases are TGCAGTGCTAGTGGGCCTTTACTCACAGATACGCAGTATTTT.

J is TRBJ1-2 and V is TRBV18; tentative D call: TRBD1 (6 bases). The V and J ends lost 4 bases and 10 bases respectively, with 19 bases between them. CDR1 KGHSH and CDR2 LQKENI come from the germline V gene. This CDR3 comprises 14 residues. The CDR3 DNA reads as TGTGCCAGCTCACTAGACAGGACCGAAACCTTCTACACCTTC. It yields the protein CASSLDRTETFYTF.

This clonotype came up many times. The chain links TRBV29-1 to TRBJ2-7, with D perhaps matching TRBD1 (5 bases). CDR1 SQVTM and CDR2 ANQGSEA come from the germline V gene. Trimming took 6 bases from V and 9 from J, leaving 15 bases between them. The CDR3 totals 11 residues. The CDR3 DNA follows: TGCAGCGTAGCAACCCAGGGTTCGCAGTACTTC. Translating it yields CSVATQGSQYF.